A selection of T cell receptor beta chains follows, all from one sample in a study of blood T cell repertoires in COVID-19. Only in-frame clones appear in the TCRdb table, and some are missing; sequencing was by immunoSEQ multiplex PCR. The sample lists 320,000 or so clones; over 75% were seen once. What was sequenced was PBMCs or T cells enriched from blood (not recorded which). The receptors were gathered from a man in his thirties or forties who had recovered from COVID-19. The CDR3 runs from the conserved cysteine through the conserved F or W. Clone size is stated in some rows and not others, as once, few, many or a class when expanded.

V gene,clone size,CDR3 protein
TRBV5-1,.,CASSDASGGPGTGELFF
TRBV11-2,.,CASSLRERRLAGNEQFF
TRBV3-1/TRBV3-2,.,CASSQTGLGVTQYF
TRBV28,.,CASSPGDRLNTEAFF
TRBV5-1,.,CASSLDGTDSNQPQHF
TRBV5-4,.,CASSLNPKTDTQYF
TRBV5-1,.,CASSPQGGANEKLFF
TRBV18,.,CASSNGGVTEAFF
TRBV5-6,.,CASSYDRGRSYGYTF
TRBV12-3/TRBV12-4,.,CASSDRVGPGYTF
TRBV9,.,CASSPWATSSEKLFF
TRBV6-4,.,CASSPTGSYQPQHF
TRBV27,.,CASSPQSPGHSSYEQYF
TRBV12-5,.,CASGFPTSGGDTQYF
TRBV19,.,CASSINGGNGYTF
TRBV27,once,CASSLVLGVSTEAFF
TRBV4-2,.,CASSQATVGGGTTDTQYF
TRBV5-1,.,CASRPRGAQADTQYF
TRBV7-9,.,CASSAQGSYNSPLHF
TRBV30,.,CAWRQGNGRNTIYF
TRBV20-1,once,CSASTGTGQPQHF
TRBV9,.,CASSVGRSSGNTIYF
TRBV2,.,CASSLAGGPGELFF